The rows below give T cell receptor beta chains drawn from one sample of a study of cytomegalovirus exposure and HLA in healthy donors. Measured with immunoSEQ multiplex PCR; TCRdb has only the in-frame clones, and not every one. This sample yields approximately 100,000 clones, of which 76% are seen a single time; approximately 5% belongs to the top ten. The material sequenced was PBMCs. These TCRs come from a woman aged 18 to 35 in good health and CMV-seropositive. Each CDR3 is given with its conserved first and last residue. A D gene is named only where the DNA matches it firmly. Only some rows state a clone size, as once, few, many or a class for expanded clones.

clone size,D gene,J gene,V gene,CDR3 protein,CDR3 DNA
NA,NA,TRBJ2-7,TRBV13,CASSLGRTADPYEQYF,TGTGCCAGCAGCTTAGGGCGGACAGCCGACCCCTACGAGCAGTACTTC
NA,TRBD1,TRBJ1-6,TRBV5-1,CASSLSPGGESPLHF,TGCGCCAGCAGCTTGTCCCCAGGGGGCGAATCACCCCTCCACTTT
NA,TRBD2,TRBJ2-1,TRBV5-1,CASSLVAGPDNEQFF,TGCGCCAGCAGCTTGGTAGCGGGCCCAGACAATGAGCAGTTCTTC
NA,NA,TRBJ1-1,TRBV10-2,CATGGTSDTEAFF,TGCGCCACCGGAGGGACGTCAGACACTGAAGCTTTCTTT
once,TRBD1,TRBJ1-2,TRBV9,CASSVGTGHYGYTF,TGTGCCAGCAGCGTAGGGACAGGGCACTATGGCTACACCTTC
NA,NA,TRBJ1-1,TRBV28,CASRFWGVEAFF,TGTGCCAGCAGATTCTGGGGGGTTGAAGCTTTCTTT
NA,NA,TRBJ1-1,TRBV19,CASSHSWRGEAEAFF,TGTGCCAGTAGCCATAGCTGGAGGGGTGAGGCTGAAGCTTTCTTT
NA,NA,TRBJ1-5,TRBV28,CASTPPLGRGDQPQHF,TGTGCCAGCACCCCACCCCTAGGCAGGGGAGATCAGCCCCAGCATTTT
once,NA,TRBJ1-6,TRBV6-1,CASTNRYPLHF,TGTGCCAGCACCAACAGGTACCCCCTCCACTTT
few,TRBD2,TRBJ2-5,TRBV28,CASSPVAGGRETQYF,TGTGCCAGCAGTCCCGTAGCGGGAGGTCGGGAGACCCAGTACTTC
NA,TRBD1,TRBJ1-5,TRBV19,CASSDRDRGSNQPQHF,TGTGCCAGTAGTGACCGGGACAGGGGTAGCAATCAGCCCCAGCATTTT
once,NA,TRBJ1-2,TRBV16,CASSPTPTPNYGYTF,TGTGCCAGCAGCCCAACCCCAACACCTAACTATGGCTACACCTTC
NA,TRBD2,TRBJ2-7,TRBV5-4,CASSLWAGVNEQYF,TGTGCCAGCAGCTTGTGGGCGGGAGTAAACGAGCAGTACTTC
NA,NA,TRBJ1-4,TRBV6-6,CASSYTRTNEKLFF,TGTGCCAGCAGTTATACGCGAACTAATGAAAAACTGTTTTTT
NA,TRBD2,TRBJ2-1,TRBV7-3,CASSPGLADYNEQFF,TGTGCCAGCAGCCCAGGACTAGCGGACTACAATGAGCAGTTCTTC
NA,TRBD1,TRBJ2-7,TRBV7-9,CASSVGQGATYEQYF,TGTGCCAGCAGCGTAGGGCAGGGGGCCACCTACGAGCAGTACTTC
NA,TRBD2,TRBJ2-1,TRBV7-9,CASSLRLAGGNEQFF,TGTGCCAGCAGCTTAAGACTAGCGGGAGGCAATGAGCAGTTCTTC
NA,NA,TRBJ2-5,TRBV27,CASGGTGWENQYF,TGTGCCAGCGGCGGGACCGGGTGGGAGAACCAGTACTTC
NA,TRBD2,TRBJ2-1,TRBV9,CASSETSGSYNEQFF,TGTGCCAGCAGCGAGACTAGCGGATCCTACAATGAGCAGTTCTTC
NA,NA,TRBJ2-7,TRBV5-1,CASSLGAGSYEQYF,TGCGCCAGCAGCTTGGGGGCGGGATCTTACGAGCAGTACTTC
NA,TRBD2,TRBJ2-5,TRBV9,CASSVGGAGYQETQYF,TGTGCCAGCAGCGTAGGGGGAGCGGGGTACCAAGAGACCCAGTACTTC
NA,TRBD1,TRBJ1-2,TRBV5-1,CASSLTGTERRNYGYTF,TGCGCCAGCAGCTTGACCGGGACAGAACGGCGCAACTATGGCTACACCTTC
NA,NA,TRBJ1-5,TRBV9,CASSEGLGQPQHF,TGTGCCAGCAGCGAGGGGTTAGGTCAGCCCCAGCATTTT
NA,TRBD1,TRBJ2-1,TRBV19,CASRLQGRASSYNEQFF,TGTGCCAGTAGATTACAGGGGCGCGCTAGCTCCTACAATGAGCAGTTCTTC
NA,NA,TRBJ1-1,TRBV6-1,CASSDGRNTEAFF,TGTGCCAGCAGTGATGGTAGAAACACTGAAGCTTTCTTT
NA,NA,TRBJ2-1,TRBV4-2,CASSQHFPSGSYNEQFF,TGTGCCAGCAGCCAACACTTCCCAAGCGGAAGTTACAATGAGCAGTTCTTC
NA,NA,TRBJ1-4,TRBV18,CASSPRRTNEKLFF,TGTGCCAGCTCACCAAGGCGGACTAATGAAAAACTGTTTTTT
NA,TRBD1,TRBJ1-5,TRBV14,CASSQGQGNGNQPQHF,TGTGCCAGCAGCCAGGGACAGGGGAACGGCAATCAGCCCCAGCATTTT
NA,NA,TRBJ2-7,TRBV4-1,CASSRDRFSWEQYF,TGCGCCAGCAGCCGAGACAGGTTCTCCTGGGAGCAGTACTTC
NA,TRBD2,TRBJ2-5,TRBV19,CASSAGLASETQYF,TGTGCCAGTAGTGCCGGACTAGCGTCAGAGACCCAGTACTTC
NA,TRBD1,TRBJ1-1,TRBV5-1,CASRFDRAEAFF,TGCGCCAGCAGATTCGACAGGGCTGAAGCTTTCTTT
NA,TRBD1,TRBJ1-2,TRBV30,CAWSWTGAYGYTF,TGTGCCTGGAGTTGGACAGGCGCCTATGGCTACACCTTC
NA,NA,TRBJ1-2,TRBV6-5,CASSFLTGNGYTF,TGTGCCAGCAGTTTTTTAACAGGGAATGGCTACACCTTC
NA,TRBD2,TRBJ2-5,TRBV30,CAWSVLAGAKETQYF,TGTGCCTGGAGTGTACTAGCGGGAGCGAAGGAGACCCAGTACTTC
NA,NA,TRBJ2-5,TRBV5-1,CASSLLSETQYF,TGCGCCAGCAGCTTGTTATCGGAGACCCAGTACTTC